A single sample gave rise to the 15 T cell receptor beta chains below, sequenced in a study of blood T cell repertoires in COVID-19. Clones were read by immunoSEQ multiplex PCR, and TCRdb kept only the in-frame ones, dropping some. The data hold roughly 430,000 clones, with 88% observed a single time. Sequencing input: PBMCs or T cells enriched from blood (not recorded which). All receptors derive from a woman aged 40-49 years with acute COVID-19.

V is TRBV27 and J is TRBJ1-5; 10 positions match TRBD1. CDR1 is MNHEY, CDR2 SMNVEV, per germline (reference sequence). The trim removed 8 bases at V and 6 bases at J, leaving 7 bases unmatched. The CDR3 covers 14 residues. Written as DNA, the CDR3 is TGTGCCAGCCCGCCCCGGGACAGGGGTCAGCCCCAGCATTTT. This encodes CASPPRDRGQPQHF.

The CDR3 protein is CASSPRDRDQPQHF. The CDR3 coding sequence is TGTGCCAGCTCACCTAGGGACAGGGATCAGCCCCAGCATTTT. This chain connects TRBV18 to TRBJ1-5; 9 bases fit TRBD1. Germline V gene lookup returns CDR1 KGHSH and CDR2 LQKENI. CDR3 length equals 14 residues. The ends lost 3 bases at V and 5 bases at J; junction bases unmatched: 2.

V gene TRBV5-1 combines with J gene TRBJ1-4; a weak D match, TRBD1 (6 bases). Germline loops: CDR1 SGHRS, CDR2 YFSETQ. The V end lost 1 base, the J end lost 0 bases, and 10 bases lay between the germline ends. The CDR3 length is 16 residues. The CDR3 sequence is CASSLTGSATNEKLFF. The CDR3 DNA follows: TGCGCCAGCAGCTTGACAGGGTCTGCAACTAATGAAAAACTGTTTTTT. Complete variable domain (other parts from reference TRBV5-1 and TRBJ1-4): KAGVTQTPRYLIKTRGQQVTLSCSPISGHRSVSWYQQTPGQGLQFLFEYFSETQRNKGNFPGRFSGRQFSNSRSEMNVSTLELGDSALYLCASSLTGSATNEKLFFGSGTQLSVL.

This sequence joins TRBV18 and TRBJ2-1; 9 bases line up with TRBD2. Looked up from germline, CDR1 is KGHSH and CDR2 is LQKENI. The V and J ends lost 3 bases and 7 bases, in that order; junction bases with no gene match: 7. There are 15 residues in the CDR3. The CDR3 loop is CASSPPAGGRNEQFF. CDR3 DNA: TGTGCCAGCTCACCCCCGGCGGGAGGGCGGAATGAGCAGTTCTTC.

V is TRBV5-1 and J is TRBJ1-3; 11 bases match TRBD1. Germline assignment: CDR1 SGHRS and CDR2 YFSETQ. The CDR3 covers 15 residues. With 5 bases clipped from V and 4 bases from J, the junction kept 5 bases outside the gene matches. CDR3 sequence reads: CASRRTGGSGNTIYF. CDR3 DNA sequence: TGCGCCAGCAGGCGGACAGGGGGCTCCGGAAACACCATATATTTT.

The V call is TRBV10-3, the J call TRBJ2-7; 10 bases align to TRBD1. CDR1 ENHRY and CDR2 SYGVKD come from the germline V gene. Trimming cost V 3 bases and J 3 bases; bases outside gene matches: 5. This CDR3 comprises 15 residues. CDR3 sequence reads: CAISETGTGDYEQYF. In DNA form, the CDR3 reads TGTGCCATCAGTGAAACCGGGACAGGGGACTACGAGCAGTACTTC.

The chain carries TRBV3-1 (or the pseudogene TRBV3-2) and TRBJ2-3, with 7 bases identical to TRBD1. Per germline, CDR1 LGHDT and CDR2 YNNKEL (reference sequence). Trimming cost V 0 bases and J 7 bases; bases outside gene matches: 10. There are 16 residues in the CDR3. This CDR3 is CASSQEPGQHMNTQYF. DNA for the CDR3: TGTGCCAGCAGCCAAGAGCCGGGACAGCACATGAATACGCAGTATTTT.

This chain joins TRBV4-1 and TRBJ1-4; TRBD1 is a possible D gene (5 bases). The length of the CDR3 is 16 residues. The germline gives CDR1 MGHRA, CDR2 YSYEKL. With 4 bases removed from V and 3 bases from J, the gap between germline ends came to 15 bases. As DNA, the CDR3 is TGCGCCAGCAGCCCCTTGGGGGGAGAAGCTAATGAAAAACTGTTTTTT. Translated, it gives CASSPLGGEANEKLFF.

The chain carries TRBV5-4 and TRBJ2-2; TRBD2 might be the D (5 bases). The CDR3 sequence is 14 residues long. V lost 3 bases to trimming and J lost 6 bases, with 12 bases between them. Per germline, CDR1 SGHNT and CDR2 YYREEE (reference sequence). The CDR3 region is CASSSLSGAGELFF. The CDR3 bases are TGTGCCAGCAGCTCCCTGTCCGGGGCCGGGGAGCTGTTTTTT. Together with reference TRBV5-4 and TRBJ2-2, the CDR3 gives the full variable domain: ETGVTQSPTHLIKTRGQQVTLRCSSQSGHNTVSWYQQALGQGPQFIFQYYREEENGRGNFPPRFSGLQFPNYSSELNVNALELDDSALYLCASSSLSGAGELFFGEGSRLTVL.

The chain recombines TRBV27 with TRBJ2-3; 11 bases fit TRBD1. Germline CDR1 reads MNHEY; CDR2 reads SMNVEV (reference sequence). The CDR3 is 17 amino acids. The V segment lost 6 bases and the J segment 4 bases; nucleotides outside the gene matches: 12. CDR3 nucleotide sequence: TGTGCCAGCAGAAGATCCTCGGACAGGGGGCTCCCAGATACGCAGTATTTT. Translated, it gives CASRRSSDRGLPDTQYF.

The chain carries TRBV7-2 and TRBJ1-2, with D hard to call. The CDR3 consists of 13 residues. V dropped 2 bases and J dropped 8 bases, with 12 bases sitting between them. Germline V gene sequence: CDR1 SGHTA, CDR2 FQGNSA. CDR3 amino acids: CASSLSTGSGYTF. CDR3 DNA sequence: TGTGCCAGCAGCTTAAGTACGGGGAGCGGCTACACCTTC.

The rearrangement uses TRBV6-1 and TRBJ2-7, with D unclear. The V end lost 1 base, the J end lost 9 bases, and 13 bases lay between the germline ends. The CDR3 is made up of 13 amino acids. The germline gives CDR1 MNHNS, CDR2 SASEGT. CDR3 nucleotide sequence: TGTGCCAGCAGTGAAGGGTCGGGTCTCGGGCAGTACTTC. Translated: CASSEGSGLGQYF.

The chain uses TRBV19 and TRBJ2-2; TRBD2 might be the D (5 bases). The CDR3 spans 12 residues. V was clipped by 7 bases and J by 7 bases, with 10 bases between them. Per germline, CDR1 LNHDA and CDR2 SQIVND (reference sequence). CDR3 sequence (DNA): TGTGCCAGTAATAAACGGGGCGGGGAGCTGTTTTTT. Protein product: CASNKRGGELFF.

The chain combines TRBV7-8 with TRBJ2-1; 8 nucleotides line up with TRBD2. The CDR3 runs to 16 residues. V trimming: 3 bases; J trimming: 8 bases; junction bases outside the gene matches: 12. Germline loops: CDR1 SGHVS, CDR2 FQNEAQ. This CDR3 reads CASSLFPAGGPYEQFF. CDR3 sequence (DNA): TGTGCCAGCAGCTTGTTCCCGGCGGGGGGACCTTATGAGCAGTTCTTC.

V gene TRBV19 combines with J gene TRBJ2-2, with D perhaps TRBD1 (6 bases). Trimming shortened V by 4 bases and J by 5 bases, and 20 bases separated the two germline ends. Germline CDR1 reads LNHDA; CDR2 reads SQIVND (reference sequence). The CDR3 is 17 residues long. CDR3 DNA: TGTGCCAGTAGTAAAGGGAGTAACGCAGGGGTGACCGGGGAGCTGTTTTTT. The encoded protein is CASSKGSNAGVTGELFF.